The sequence of this T cell receptor beta chain was determined in a study of identical twins. TCRdb re-called the 5' RACE reads with MiXCR, one entry per CDR3 protein. The table lists around 650,000 distinct CDR3 sequences, under 8.5% of them singletons, with 1.5% to 2% in the top ten. This clonotype has a count of ten or more. There are 14 residues in the CDR3. Trimming cost V 4 bases and J 3 bases, with 11 bases left between them. Germline CDR1 reads SNHLY; CDR2 reads FYNNEI. These data also formed part of another study, on yellow fever vaccine responses in identical twins.

The gene calls are TRBV2 and TRBJ2-3; D possibly corresponds to TRBD1 (5 bases). Sequenced material: PBMCs. This clonotype was sampled from a woman aged 18-30 years in good health. CDR3 in DNA: TGTGCCAGCAGTGGCAGGGAACTAACAGATACGCAGTATTTT. Protein: CASSGRELTDTQYF.